What follows are 14 T cell receptor beta chains derived from one specimen sequenced in a study of T cell repertoires in cytomegalovirus infection. What these receptors recognize is not known. TCRdb ran MiXCR on the reads and lists one entry per CDR3 protein. The sample lists about 920,000 distinct CDR3 sequences; around a third were seen once. The sample was cultured CD8+ T cells from PBMCs, taken from culture after CMV antigen stimulation. These receptors all come from a human donor in good health (CMV status not recorded). Some clones in this sample may be carry-over from other donors' samples.

The sample holds a few counts of this clonotype. V is TRBV7-6 and J is TRBJ2-7, with D possibly being TRBD2 (5 bases). Trimming took off 0 bases at V and 5 bases at J, with 11 bases between the two ends. Germline CDR1 is SGHVS and CDR2 is FNYEAQ. CDR3 length: 14 residues. CDR3 in amino acids: CASSLATSGDEQYF. In nucleotides, the CDR3 is TGTGCCAGCAGCTTAGCGACCAGCGGCGACGAGCAGTACTTC.

The count of this clonotype is one. The rearrangement joins TRBV19 to TRBJ2-3, with a possible D match to TRBD1 (5 bases). Looked up from germline, CDR1 is LNHDA and CDR2 is SQIVND (reference sequence). CDR3 length: 14 residues. V lost 3 bases, J lost 5 bases, and 12 bases lay in between. This CDR3 is CASSMARDVDTQYF. CDR3 DNA: TGTGCCAGTAGTATGGCCAGGGATGTAGATACGCAGTATTTT.

With respect to this clonotype: This clone may be a read error of a much larger clone one base away. Here the CDR3 reads CACSRLDSAELFF. In DNA, the CDR3 is TGTGCCTGCAGCCGATTAGACAGCGCGGAGCTGTTTTTT. The genes are TRBV7-2 and TRBJ2-2; perhaps TRBD1 as D (5 bases). The germline V gene has CDR1 SGHTA and CDR2 FQGNSA. The CDR3 is made up of 13 amino acids.

This chain connects TRBV6-8 to TRBJ1-5, with 11 bases that match TRBD1. This CDR3 contains 20 residues. With 2 bases clipped from V and 0 bases from J, the junction kept 12 bases outside the gene matches. CDR1 and CDR2 (germline): MNHGY, SAAAGT. CDR3 protein: CASSYLTPGQGGYSNQPQHF. The CDR3 coding sequence is TGTGCCAGCAGTTACCTGACACCGGGACAGGGGGGTTATAGCAATCAGCCCCAGCATTTT.

The rearrangement uses TRBV10-1 and TRBJ2-5; 8 nucleotides agree with TRBD2. The CDR3 totals 12 residues. Per germline, CDR1 WNHNN and CDR2 SYGVQD (reference sequence). With V trimmed by 3 bases and J by 10 bases, 4 bases remained unmatched. The CDR3, as DNA: TGCGCCAGCAGTGAAGGGCGGGGGGACCAGTACTTC. Its protein is CASSEGRGDQYF.

The CDR3 bases are TGTGCCAGCAGTTACTTATCGACCGGGACAGATTTCCCCTACGAGCAGTACGTC. Translating gives CASSYLSTGTDFPYEQYV. The chain joins TRBV6-2 or TRBV6-3 to TRBJ2-7; 7 positions match TRBD1. Germline trimming cut 1 base from V and 2 bases from J; bases unmatched to any gene: 14. The CDR3 covers 18 residues. CDR1 and CDR2 (germline): MNHEY, SVGEGT.

In its sample, this clonotype was seen once. The germline gene is not matched at one end of the junction; a read error may be the cause. The gene calls are TRBV5-3 and TRBJ2-1; possibly TRBD1 for D (5 bases). TRBV5-3 is classed as an ORF, of uncertain function. The CDR3 has 15 residues. The CDR3 sequence: CASSLAHGANNEQFF. The CDR3 region has the DNA TGTGCCAGCAGCTTGGCCCATGGGGCCAACAATGAGCAGTTCTTC.

This clonotype occurred a few times. The chain uses TRBV6-5 and TRBJ1-2; 12 bases map to TRBD1. Germline V lookup: CDR1 MNHEY, CDR2 SVGAGI. This CDR3 region has 14 residues. J was trimmed by 8 bases and V by 2 bases; bases with no gene match: 3. The CDR3 spells CASSYRDRGRGYTF. In nucleotides, the CDR3 is TGTGCCAGCAGTTACCGGGACAGGGGGCGGGGCTACACCTTC.

This clonotype was recorded many times. The chain combines TRBV6-5 with TRBJ2-3; D unresolved. The CDR3 totals 13 residues. Germline CDR1 MNHEY, CDR2 SVGAGI. V was pared by 3 bases and J by 2 bases, with 6 bases between. The CDR3 coding sequence is TGTGCCAGCAGTTATGGGGTCACAGATACGCAGTATTTT. Its protein product is CASSYGVTDTQYF.

The chain employs TRBV20-1 and TRBJ1-2; D remains ambiguous. The V end was cut by 1 base, the J end by 3 bases, with 9 bases between. The germline V gene has CDR1 DFQATT and CDR2 SNEGSKA (reference sequence). The CDR3 has 13 amino acids. The CDR3 bases are TGCAGTGCTAGAGGGAGCGCAGACTATGGCTACACCTTC. Its protein is CSARGSADYGYTF.

The chain joins TRBV19 to TRBJ1-1, with D unclear. Trimming removed 7 bases at V and 4 bases at J, with 13 bases between. Looked up from germline, CDR1 is LNHDA and CDR2 is SQIVND (reference sequence). The CDR3 has 13 amino acids. DNA of the CDR3: TGTGCCAGTAACCCCTTACTGGGCACTGAAGCTTTCTTT. Protein product: CASNPLLGTEAFF. Complete variable domain (other parts from reference TRBV19 and TRBJ1-1): DGGITQSPKYLFRKEGQNVTLSCEQNLNHDAMYWYRQDPGQGLRLIYYSQIVNDFQKGDIAEGYSVSREKKESFPLTVTSAQKNPTAFYLCASNPLLGTEAFFGQGTRLTVV.

This chain uses TRBV9 with TRBJ1-6, with D perhaps TRBD1 (5 bases). This CDR3 has 15 amino acids. CDR1 is SGDLS, CDR2 YYNGEE, per germline. V lost 0 bases to trimming and J lost 7 bases, with 11 bases between them. CDR3 bases: TGTGCCAGCAGCGTAGAGGACAAAAGGAATTCACCCCTCCACTTT. It translates to CASSVEDKRNSPLHF.

This clonotype has more than one count but fewer than ten. The V call is TRBV6-2 or TRBV6-3, the J call TRBJ1-1; D ambiguous. V lost 4 bases and J lost 3, with 18 bases in between. Germline CDR1 is MNHEY and CDR2 is SVGEGT. The CDR3 spans 16 residues. The DNA for the CDR3 is TGTGCCAGCAGTTTCCCGTTAGAGGGTGGCGACACTGAAGCTTTCTTT. Encoded protein: CASSFPLEGGDTEAFF.

As regards this clonotype: This likely comes from a read error, as the CDR3 has no conserved phenylalanine or tryptophan at its end. J is TRBJ1-1 and V is TRBV7-6; D unresolved. Germline V gene sequence: CDR1 SGHVS, CDR2 FNYEAQ. This CDR3 is 14 amino acids long. V was trimmed by 1 base and J by 3 bases, leaving 9 bases between them. The CDR3 DNA reads as TGTGCCAGCAGCTTAGTCGGCGGGGACACTGAAGCTTTCCTT. It encodes CASSLVGGDTEAFL.